The rows below give T cell receptor beta chains drawn from one sample of a study of blood T cell repertoires in COVID-19. The protocol was immunoSEQ multiplex PCR, while the TCRdb copy is restricted to in-frame clones and leaves out a portion. The data hold some 14,000 clones, with nearly 75% observed a single time. Sequencing used peripheral blood. The receptors were sampled from a boy aged 2 to 10 with active or convalescent COVID-19. Each CDR3 is given with its conserved first and last residue. A D gene is named only where the DNA matches it firmly. Clone size is stated in some rows and not others, as once, few, many or a class when expanded.

d_gene: NA; v_gene: TRBV5-1; abundance: NA; j_gene: TRBJ2-5; CDR3aa: CASSLASQETQYF; CDR3nt: TGCGCCAGCAGCTTGGCCAGTCAAGAGACCCAGTACTTC
d_gene: TRBD2; v_gene: TRBV5-1; abundance: NA; j_gene: TRBJ2-2; CDR3aa: CASSLTSGGARDTGELFF; CDR3nt: TGCGCCAGCAGCTTGACTAGCGGGGGGGCCCGCGACACCGGGGAGCTGTTTTTT
d_gene: NA; v_gene: TRBV4-3; abundance: NA; j_gene: TRBJ1-2; CDR3aa: CASSPLQGYGYTF; CDR3nt: TGCGCCAGCAGCCCCTTGCAGGGATATGGCTACACCTTC
d_gene: NA; v_gene: TRBV6-6; abundance: NA; j_gene: TRBJ1-3; CDR3aa: CASTRGNSGNTIYF; CDR3nt: TGTGCCAGCACAAGGGGCAACTCTGGAAACACCATATATTTT
d_gene: NA; v_gene: TRBV28; abundance: NA; j_gene: TRBJ1-5; CDR3aa: CASSSDQPQHF; CDR3nt: TGTGCCAGCAGTTCTGATCAGCCCCAGCATTTT
d_gene: NA; v_gene: TRBV7-9; abundance: NA; j_gene: TRBJ1-1; CDR3aa: CASSSSQGRITEAFF; CDR3nt: TGTGCCAGCAGCTCTTCACAGGGAAGGATCACTGAAGCTTTCTTT
d_gene: NA; v_gene: TRBV18; abundance: NA; j_gene: TRBJ2-2; CDR3aa: CASSPDVGLISGELFF; CDR3nt: TGTGCCAGCTCACCGGATGTGGGCCTCATCAGCGGGGAGCTGTTTTTT
d_gene: NA; v_gene: TRBV6-1; abundance: NA; j_gene: TRBJ1-1; CDR3aa: CAIHLADTLNTEAFF; CDR3nt: TGTGCCATTCACTTGGCCGACACCCTGAACACTGAAGCTTTCTTT
d_gene: NA; v_gene: TRBV6-5; abundance: NA; j_gene: TRBJ1-3; CDR3aa: CASSYHAGSSRNTIYF; CDR3nt: TGTGCCAGCAGTTATCATGCGGGCAGTTCACGGAACACCATATATTTT
d_gene: NA; v_gene: TRBV28; abundance: NA; j_gene: TRBJ1-5; CDR3aa: CASSSRVLLTFSNQPQHF; CDR3nt: TGTGCCAGCAGTTCCCGGGTCCTCCTCACCTTTAGCAATCAGCCCCAGCATTTT
d_gene: NA; v_gene: TRBV7-9; abundance: few; j_gene: TRBJ2-1; CDR3aa: CASSSKWGESSYNEQFF; CDR3nt: TGTGCCAGCAGCTCTAAATGGGGGGAAAGCTCCTACAATGAGCAGTTCTTC
d_gene: TRBD1; v_gene: TRBV6-2/TRBV6-3; abundance: NA; j_gene: TRBJ2-1; CDR3aa: CASSYSDRSSYNEQFF; CDR3nt: TGTGCCAGCAGTTACTCGGACAGGTCTTCCTACAATGAGCAGTTCTTC
d_gene: NA; v_gene: TRBV19; abundance: NA; j_gene: TRBJ1-3; CDR3aa: CASSVVSNSGNTIYF; CDR3nt: TGTGCCAGTAGTGTCGTGAGTAACTCTGGAAACACCATATATTTT
d_gene: NA; v_gene: TRBV18; abundance: NA; j_gene: TRBJ1-4; CDR3aa: CATRGYVEGSAEKLFF; CDR3nt: TGTGCCACGCGAGGGTATGTGGAAGGGTCAGCTGAAAAACTGTTTTTT
d_gene: TRBD1; v_gene: TRBV29-1; abundance: NA; j_gene: TRBJ2-7; CDR3aa: CSVEGIRGRYEQYF; CDR3nt: TGCAGCGTTGAAGGGATCAGGGGGCGGTACGAGCAGTACTTC
d_gene: TRBD1; v_gene: TRBV6-5; abundance: large; j_gene: TRBJ2-5; CDR3aa: CASSTNRGRRETQYF; CDR3nt: TGTGCCAGCAGTACTAATAGGGGGCGCCGGGAGACCCAGTACTTC
d_gene: TRBD1; v_gene: TRBV15; abundance: NA; j_gene: TRBJ2-2; CDR3aa: CATSRRDRVTGELFF; CDR3nt: TGTGCCACCAGCAGACGGGACAGGGTCACCGGGGAGCTGTTTTTT
d_gene: NA; v_gene: TRBV28; abundance: NA; j_gene: TRBJ1-2; CDR3aa: CASSLRPFPNYGYTF; CDR3nt: TGTGCCAGCAGTTTGCGGCCTTTCCCTAACTATGGCTACACCTTC
d_gene: TRBD2; v_gene: TRBV5-4; abundance: NA; j_gene: TRBJ2-1; CDR3aa: CASSLAGGPGNEQFF; CDR3nt: TGTGCCAGCAGCTTGGCGGGGGGGCCGGGCAATGAGCAGTTCTTC
d_gene: NA; v_gene: TRBV30; abundance: once; j_gene: TRBJ1-1; CDR3aa: CAWSAPDRPTGTEAFF; CDR3nt: TGTGCCTGGAGTGCACCGGACAGACCAACAGGCACTGAAGCTTTCTTT
d_gene: NA; v_gene: TRBV5-1; abundance: NA; j_gene: TRBJ2-1; CDR3aa: CASSLDQNNEQFF; CDR3nt: TGCGCCAGCAGCTTGGACCAGAACAATGAGCAGTTCTTC
d_gene: TRBD1; v_gene: TRBV2; abundance: NA; j_gene: TRBJ2-2; CDR3aa: CASNRRLGQGTTGELFF; CDR3nt: TGTGCCAGCAACCGAAGACTGGGACAGGGGACCACCGGGGAGCTGTTTTTT
d_gene: TRBD1; v_gene: TRBV28; abundance: few; j_gene: TRBJ1-2; CDR3aa: CASSPRTGGQLNGYTF; CDR3nt: TGTGCCAGCAGCCCGAGGACAGGGGGTCAACTAAATGGCTACACCTTC
d_gene: TRBD1; v_gene: TRBV2; abundance: NA; j_gene: TRBJ1-2; CDR3aa: CASTDRVFYGYTF; CDR3nt: TGTGCCAGCACGGACAGGGTTTTTTATGGCTACACCTTC
d_gene: TRBD1; v_gene: TRBV7-2; abundance: NA; j_gene: TRBJ1-1; CDR3aa: CASSFPGQKRNTEAFF; CDR3nt: TGTGCCAGCAGCTTTCCGGGACAGAAAAGGAACACTGAAGCTTTCTTT
d_gene: TRBD2; v_gene: TRBV3-1/TRBV3-2; abundance: NA; j_gene: TRBJ2-7; CDR3aa: CASSLFLAGAYEQYF; CDR3nt: TGTGCCAGCAGCCTTTTCCTAGCGGGGGCCTACGAGCAGTACTTC
d_gene: TRBD1; v_gene: TRBV29-1; abundance: NA; j_gene: TRBJ1-1; CDR3aa: CSVRMRGGRGTGMNTEAFF; CDR3nt: TGCAGCGTTAGAATGAGAGGGGGCAGGGGGACTGGTATGAACACTGAAGCTTTCTTT
d_gene: TRBD1; v_gene: TRBV24-1; abundance: few; j_gene: TRBJ1-1; CDR3aa: CATSDPRTGTEAFF; CDR3nt: TGTGCCACCAGTGATCCCCGGACAGGGACTGAAGCTTTCTTT
d_gene: NA; v_gene: TRBV11-2; abundance: few; j_gene: TRBJ1-4; CDR3aa: CASSLGQGEKLFF; CDR3nt: TGTGCCAGCAGCTTAGGTCAGGGGGAAAAACTGTTTTTT
d_gene: TRBD1; v_gene: TRBV6-5; abundance: NA; j_gene: TRBJ1-3; CDR3aa: CAIRRTGLGNTIYF; CDR3nt: TGTGCCATCCGAAGGACAGGCTTAGGAAACACCATATATTTT
d_gene: TRBD2; v_gene: TRBV9; abundance: NA; j_gene: TRBJ2-3; CDR3aa: CASSSLAGFTDTQYF; CDR3nt: TGTGCCAGCAGCTCGCTAGCGGGGTTCACAGATACGCAGTATTTT
d_gene: NA; v_gene: TRBV2; abundance: NA; j_gene: TRBJ2-7; CDR3aa: CASRTISHEQYF; CDR3nt: TGTGCCAGCAGGACTATTAGCCACGAGCAGTACTTC
d_gene: TRBD1; v_gene: TRBV5-1; abundance: NA; j_gene: TRBJ2-1; CDR3aa: CASSSAGGNSYNEQFF; CDR3nt: TGCGCCAGCAGCTCGGCAGGGGGTAACTCCTACAATGAGCAGTTCTTC
d_gene: NA; v_gene: TRBV28; abundance: NA; j_gene: TRBJ1-5; CDR3aa: CASIEGTNQPQHF; CDR3nt: TGTGCCAGCATTGAGGGGACTAATCAGCCCCAGCATTTT
d_gene: NA; v_gene: TRBV11-2; abundance: NA; j_gene: TRBJ2-2; CDR3aa: CASSLKRGGYTGELFF; CDR3nt: TGTGCCAGCAGCTTAAAAAGGGGGGGCTACACCGGGGAGCTGTTTTTT
d_gene: TRBD1; v_gene: TRBV27; abundance: NA; j_gene: TRBJ2-7; CDR3aa: CASSLGQGSYEQYF; CDR3nt: TGTGCCAGCAGTTTAGGACAGGGGTCCTACGAGCAGTACTTC
d_gene: NA; v_gene: TRBV19; abundance: NA; j_gene: TRBJ2-1; CDR3aa: CASSMRGENEQFF; CDR3nt: TGTGCCAGTAGTATGCGCGGGGAAAATGAGCAGTTCTTC
d_gene: NA; v_gene: TRBV28; abundance: NA; j_gene: TRBJ1-2; CDR3aa: CASINPGLRDYGYTF; CDR3nt: TGTGCCAGCATCAACCCCGGTTTACGGGACTATGGCTACACCTTC
d_gene: TRBD1; v_gene: TRBV19; abundance: NA; j_gene: TRBJ2-1; CDR3aa: CASSMGQGAARNEQFF; CDR3nt: TGTGCCAGTAGTATGGGTCAGGGGGCAGCGAGGAATGAGCAGTTCTTC
d_gene: NA; v_gene: TRBV2; abundance: once; j_gene: TRBJ2-7; CDR3aa: CASRGGLYEQYF; CDR3nt: TGTGCCAGCAGGGGAGGCCTCTACGAGCAGTACTTC
d_gene: NA; v_gene: TRBV15; abundance: NA; j_gene: TRBJ2-1; CDR3aa: CATSRDFRDEQFF; CDR3nt: TGTGCCACCAGCAGAGATTTCAGGGATGAGCAGTTCTTC
d_gene: TRBD1; v_gene: TRBV19; abundance: NA; j_gene: TRBJ2-7; CDR3aa: CASSSQGAADEQYF; CDR3nt: TGTGCCAGTTCAAGCCAGGGGGCGGCCGACGAGCAGTACTTC
d_gene: TRBD1; v_gene: TRBV29-1; abundance: few; j_gene: TRBJ1-2; CDR3aa: CSVGDRQGARIYGYTF; CDR3nt: TGCAGCGTTGGGGACAGACAGGGGGCGCGTATCTATGGCTACACCTTC
d_gene: TRBD2; v_gene: TRBV6-5; abundance: NA; j_gene: TRBJ2-3; CDR3aa: CASSYLAGKPDTQYF; CDR3nt: TGTGCCAGCAGTTACCTAGCGGGGAAGCCAGATACGCAGTATTTT
d_gene: TRBD1; v_gene: TRBV18; abundance: NA; j_gene: TRBJ1-1; CDR3aa: CASSPSTGRTEAFF; CDR3nt: TGTGCCAGCTCACCCTCGACAGGGAGGACTGAAGCTTTCTTT
d_gene: TRBD2; v_gene: TRBV14; abundance: NA; j_gene: TRBJ2-5; CDR3aa: CASSARLAGTIKETQYF; CDR3nt: TGTGCCAGCAGCGCCCGACTAGCGGGGACTATAAAAGAGACCCAGTACTTC
d_gene: NA; v_gene: TRBV4-1; abundance: NA; j_gene: TRBJ1-1; CDR3aa: CASSQGNRPLEAFF; CDR3nt: TGCGCCAGCAGCCAAGGCAACAGGCCCCTTGAAGCTTTCTTT
d_gene: NA; v_gene: TRBV24-1; abundance: few; j_gene: TRBJ2-7; CDR3aa: CATADRQAKQYF; CDR3nt: TGTGCCACCGCTGACCGACAGGCCAAGCAGTACTTC
d_gene: NA; v_gene: TRBV30; abundance: few; j_gene: TRBJ2-7; CDR3aa: CAWTLTSEQYF; CDR3nt: TGTGCCTGGACCCTGACTAGCGAGCAGTACTTC
d_gene: NA; v_gene: TRBV28; abundance: few; j_gene: TRBJ1-6; CDR3aa: CASTQTTFNSAPLHF; CDR3nt: TGTGCCAGCACCCAGACTACCTTTAATTCGGCACCCCTCCACTTT